The 15 T cell receptor beta chains given below trace back to one sample, sequenced in a study of blood T cells in healthy people across ages. Sample-barcoded 5' priming and a J-beta primer mix drove a second PCR of roughly 6 to 12 cycles. TCRdb re-called the 5' RACE reads with MiXCR, one entry per CDR3 protein. Among approximately 830,000 distinct CDR3 sequences listed, around 62% were seen once. Sequenced material: blood. These receptors were taken from a man in his thirties or forties in good health.

The rearrangement joins TRBV7-2 to TRBJ1-5; D is perhaps TRBD1 (6 bases). Germline V gene data show CDR1 as SGHTA and CDR2 as FQGNSA. The V and J ends lost 4 bases and 5 bases respectively, with 18 bases between them. The CDR3 is 16 residues long. The CDR3 spells CASSSQGGGGHQPQHF. CDR3 nucleotide sequence: TGTGCCAGCAGCTCCCAGGGAGGGGGAGGGCATCAGCCCCAGCATTTT.

This clonotype was seen more than once but under ten times. V usage is TRBV7-2 and J usage is TRBJ2-5; D may be TRBD1 (6 bases). The germline CDR1 and CDR2 sequences are SGHTA and FQGNSA. The CDR3 extends over 14 amino acids. Trimming stripped 4 bases from V and 2 bases from J, with 11 bases between. The CDR3 region has the DNA TGTGCCAGCAGCTGGGGGCGGAATCAAGAGACCCAGTACTTC. Encoded protein: CASSWGRNQETQYF.

For this clonotype: One end of the junction is discordant with germline, which a read error may explain. V is TRBV7-9 and J is TRBJ2-7, with 11 bases fitting TRBD1. The end of the DNA fits TRBJ2-5 better, so the J call may be wrong. Per the germline V gene, CDR1 is SEHNR and CDR2 is FQNEAQ (reference sequence). This CDR3 is built from 17 residues. The CDR3 protein is CAGSLSSRTGGSETQYF. The CDR3, as DNA: TGTGCCGGCAGCTTATCGAGTAGGACAGGGGGCTCAGAGACCCAGTACTTC.

The rearrangement uses TRBV7-2 and TRBJ1-2; weak D call: TRBD1 (5 bases). CDR1 and CDR2 from the germline V gene are SGHTA and FQGNSA. Deletions cut 6 bases from V and 11 bases from J, with 19 bases between. This CDR3 contains 13 residues. This CDR3 is CTSRHVPDKGYTF. The CDR3 coding sequence is TGTACCAGCAGGCACGTACCCGATAAGGGGTACACCTTC.

The chain is built from TRBV15 and TRBJ2-7; no firm D call. Between the trimmed V and J ends, which lost 0 bases and 0 bases, there was a span of 6 bases. The CDR3 totals 14 residues. Germline V gene lookup returns CDR1 LNHNV and CDR2 YYDKDF (reference sequence). The CDR3 nucleotides are TGTGCCACCAGCAGAGATCAAGCCTCCTACGAGCAGTACTTC. Protein product: CATSRDQASYEQYF.

The V and J genes are TRBV6-5 and TRBJ2-5; D unresolved. The V end lost 2 bases, the J end lost 5 bases, and 12 bases lay between the germline ends. The germline V gene encodes CDR1 MNHEY and CDR2 SVGAGI. CDR3 length: 14 residues. The CDR3 here is CASSYGTGEETQYF. DNA for the CDR3: TGTGCCAGCAGTTACGGAACCGGCGAGGAGACCCAGTACTTC.

The rearrangement links TRBV20-1 to TRBJ2-5, with 10 bases aligning to TRBD2. This CDR3 is 13 amino acids long. V was clipped by 4 bases and J by 5 bases; unmatched bases: 4. Germline V gene lookup returns CDR1 DFQATT and CDR2 SNEGSKA (reference sequence). This CDR3 reads CSATPTSGETQYF. CDR3 nucleotides: TGCAGTGCTACTCCGACTAGCGGGGAGACCCAGTACTTC.

The chain joins TRBV2 to TRBJ2-7; 7 bases map to TRBD2. V was pared by 3 bases and J by 3 bases, with 8 bases of the junction left unmatched. CDR1 and CDR2 from the germline V gene are SNHLY and FYNNEI. The CDR3 consists of 15 residues. CDR3 protein: CASSDEGRGNYEQYF. The CDR3 region has the DNA TGTGCCAGCAGTGATGAGGGGAGGGGTAACTACGAGCAGTACTTC.

The gene calls are TRBV9 and TRBJ2-3; D might be TRBD1 (6 bases). The CDR3 length is 15 residues. Germline CDR1 is SGDLS and CDR2 is YYNGEE. The V and J ends lost 0 bases and 2 bases respectively, with 10 bases between them. The CDR3 region has the DNA TGTGCCAGCAGCGTAGGTGGACAGTCCACAGATACGCAGTATTTT. This encodes CASSVGGQSTDTQYF.

The chain joins TRBV7-9 to TRBJ2-7, with 9 nucleotides matching TRBD1. The CDR3 is 15 residues long. Germline V gene sequence: CDR1 SEHNR, CDR2 FQNEAQ (reference sequence). After removal of 4 bases from V and 2 bases from J, the junction contained 6 bases not matched to a gene. CDR3 protein: CASSSSRQGAYEQYF. The CDR3 nucleotides are TGTGCCAGCAGCTCTTCACGACAGGGGGCCTACGAGCAGTACTTC. The complete variable domain, with remaining parts taken from reference TRBV7-9 and TRBJ2-7, reads DTGVSQNPRHKITKRGQNVTFRCDPISEHNRLYWYRQTLGQGPEFLTYFQNEAQLEKSRLLSDRFSAERPKGSFSTLEIQRTEQGDSAMYLCASSSSRQGAYEQYFGPGTRLTVT.

This clonotype was recorded only once. The chain uses TRBV6-5 and TRBJ2-1, with 11 nucleotides matching TRBD1. The CDR3 consists of 14 residues. V shed 8 bases, J shed 7 bases, and the junction held 7 bases outside the gene matches. Germline-derived CDR1 and CDR2 are MNHEY and SVGAGI. The CDR3 nucleotides are TGTGCCAGCGCTCGGGACAGGGGGAGGAATGAGCAGTTCTTC. Protein product: CASARDRGRNEQFF.

The chain combines TRBV6-5 with TRBJ2-7, with no clear D. This CDR3 region has 12 residues. The V gene's germline CDR1 is MNHEY and CDR2 SVGAGI. V lost 8 bases to trimming and J lost 0 bases, with 8 bases between them. The chain's CDR3 is CASHRNSYEQYF. In DNA form, the CDR3 reads TGTGCCAGCCACAGAAACTCCTACGAGCAGTACTTC.

The chain joins TRBV15 to TRBJ1-5; D is ambiguous. Germline loops: CDR1 LNHNV, CDR2 YYDKDF (reference sequence). The V and J ends lost 8 bases and 3 bases respectively, with 8 bases between them. The CDR3 has 12 residues. The CDR3 spells CATSRINQPQHF. The CDR3 DNA follows: TGTGCCACCTCCCGGATCAATCAGCCCCAGCATTTT. Together with reference TRBV15 and TRBJ1-5, the CDR3 gives the full variable domain: DAMVIQNPRYQVTQFGKPVTLSCSQTLNHNVMYWYQQKSSQAPKLLFHYYDKDFNNEADTPDNFQSRRPNTSFCFLDIRSPGLGDTAMYLCATSRINQPQHFGDGTRLSIL.

The chain links TRBV5-1 to TRBJ2-4; TRBD2 is a possible D gene (5 bases). Per germline, CDR1 SGHRS and CDR2 YFSETQ. Trimming took off 4 bases at V and 13 bases at J, with 24 bases between the two ends. The CDR3 runs 15 residues. In DNA, the CDR3 is TGCGCCAGCAGCGAAGGATACTCAACCCTACGAGGGCAGTACTTC. This gives the protein CASSEGYSTLRGQYF.

V gene TRBV27 combines with J gene TRBJ2-7; TRBD2 matches at 7 bases. Germline CDR1 and CDR2: MNHEY and SMNVEV (reference sequence). J was trimmed by 2 bases and V by 5 bases; bases with no gene match: 9. The CDR3 is 15 amino acids. CDR3 sequence: CASSRNGGTAYEQYF. The CDR3 coding sequence is TGTGCCAGCAGTCGCAACGGGGGGACCGCCTACGAGCAGTACTTC.